This T cell receptor beta chain was identified during a study of blood T cell repertoires in COVID-19 (dated by TCRdb to the early 2020s). With regard to the full study: Samples covering the acute and convalescent phases of COVID-19 were provided by collaborators in the United States, Italy and Spain. The material from the prospective study consisted of cDNA or gDNA derived from T cells, B-cell-depleted T cells, or PBMCs. The samples were drawn from two sources: the first 160 participants of the ongoing ImmuneRACE study, and 1,254 subjects contributed by 6 global collaborators. A de-identified subject ID, COVID-19 status, age in years and sex were almost always included in the sample metadata. Subjects who had been exposed to COVID-19, were actively infected with it, or had recovered from it provided the deeply sampled blood TCRbeta repertoires that made up the dataset. The repertoires were released in a freely available public database meant as a resource for research on the immune response to SARS-CoV-2. Where HLA class I and class II types were available, the types were taken from metadata supplied by the sample provider, not from assay-based typing.

V and J lose 5 bases and 4 bases, and a span of 14 bases separates them. The CDR3, cysteine through phenylalanine, is 14 amino acids long. Only the CDR3 part of the read is kept: 42 bases, read in frame from the first base. CDR1 and CDR2, looked up from the germline V gene, are SGHTA and FQGNSA. Collaborating institutions collected whole blood in K2EDTA tubes following their own protocols. Collaborator samples were shipped for TCRbeta analysis as frozen whole blood, isolated PBMCs, or DNA extracted from either sample type. Here is what the overall study found, with its caveats: Clinical and demographic metadata were provided uncurated, with the amount varying by source and participant.

The immunoSEQ Assay, a bias-controlled multiplex PCR, was used to amplify TCRbeta CDR3 regions from genomic DNA. On the study's bioinformatics: Nucleated cell counts per sample were estimated from amplification of reference gene primers within the assay. To quantify the absolute abundance of each unique TCRbeta CDR3 rearrangement, sequence reads were collapsed and filtered. For each sample, productive Simpson clonality was calculated as the square root of Simpson's diversity index over productive rearrangements. TCRdb took this table from immuneACCESS and kept in-frame rearrangements with V and J called. Such tables lack part of the clones; where checked against another copy, unresolved V genes explain under half of the gap, and the rest is unexplained. Clone size and V and J calls were adopted from that table, with D and trimming inferred from the DNA. The sample table lists roughly 150,000 clones, around 82% of them with a count of one. The ten largest make up approximately 2% of the sample.

As regards this clone: Its antigen remains unidentified. Qualities for individual bases were not recorded, and no much larger clone is one base off.

The sequencing input was peripheral blood. The rearrangement joined TRBV7-2 to TRBJ1-2, and perhaps TRBD1 as D gene, on 5 matching bases. The receptor comes from a woman older than 75 with acute or convalescent COVID-19. The DNA is as follows: TGTGCCAGCAGCCTCCCCCCGACAGTCTATGGCTACACCTTC. Protein translation: CASSLPPTVYGYTF.